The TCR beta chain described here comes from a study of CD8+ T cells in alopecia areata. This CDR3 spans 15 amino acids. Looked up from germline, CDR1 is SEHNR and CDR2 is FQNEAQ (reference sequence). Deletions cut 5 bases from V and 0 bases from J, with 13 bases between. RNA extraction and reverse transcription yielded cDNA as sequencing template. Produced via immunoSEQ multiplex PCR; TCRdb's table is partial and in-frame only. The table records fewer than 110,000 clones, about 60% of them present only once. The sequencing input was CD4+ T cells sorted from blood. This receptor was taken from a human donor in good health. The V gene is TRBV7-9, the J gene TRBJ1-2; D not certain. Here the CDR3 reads CASSPRTDSNYGYTF. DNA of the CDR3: TGTGCCAGCAGCCCGAGGACCGACTCTAACTATGGCTACACCTTC.